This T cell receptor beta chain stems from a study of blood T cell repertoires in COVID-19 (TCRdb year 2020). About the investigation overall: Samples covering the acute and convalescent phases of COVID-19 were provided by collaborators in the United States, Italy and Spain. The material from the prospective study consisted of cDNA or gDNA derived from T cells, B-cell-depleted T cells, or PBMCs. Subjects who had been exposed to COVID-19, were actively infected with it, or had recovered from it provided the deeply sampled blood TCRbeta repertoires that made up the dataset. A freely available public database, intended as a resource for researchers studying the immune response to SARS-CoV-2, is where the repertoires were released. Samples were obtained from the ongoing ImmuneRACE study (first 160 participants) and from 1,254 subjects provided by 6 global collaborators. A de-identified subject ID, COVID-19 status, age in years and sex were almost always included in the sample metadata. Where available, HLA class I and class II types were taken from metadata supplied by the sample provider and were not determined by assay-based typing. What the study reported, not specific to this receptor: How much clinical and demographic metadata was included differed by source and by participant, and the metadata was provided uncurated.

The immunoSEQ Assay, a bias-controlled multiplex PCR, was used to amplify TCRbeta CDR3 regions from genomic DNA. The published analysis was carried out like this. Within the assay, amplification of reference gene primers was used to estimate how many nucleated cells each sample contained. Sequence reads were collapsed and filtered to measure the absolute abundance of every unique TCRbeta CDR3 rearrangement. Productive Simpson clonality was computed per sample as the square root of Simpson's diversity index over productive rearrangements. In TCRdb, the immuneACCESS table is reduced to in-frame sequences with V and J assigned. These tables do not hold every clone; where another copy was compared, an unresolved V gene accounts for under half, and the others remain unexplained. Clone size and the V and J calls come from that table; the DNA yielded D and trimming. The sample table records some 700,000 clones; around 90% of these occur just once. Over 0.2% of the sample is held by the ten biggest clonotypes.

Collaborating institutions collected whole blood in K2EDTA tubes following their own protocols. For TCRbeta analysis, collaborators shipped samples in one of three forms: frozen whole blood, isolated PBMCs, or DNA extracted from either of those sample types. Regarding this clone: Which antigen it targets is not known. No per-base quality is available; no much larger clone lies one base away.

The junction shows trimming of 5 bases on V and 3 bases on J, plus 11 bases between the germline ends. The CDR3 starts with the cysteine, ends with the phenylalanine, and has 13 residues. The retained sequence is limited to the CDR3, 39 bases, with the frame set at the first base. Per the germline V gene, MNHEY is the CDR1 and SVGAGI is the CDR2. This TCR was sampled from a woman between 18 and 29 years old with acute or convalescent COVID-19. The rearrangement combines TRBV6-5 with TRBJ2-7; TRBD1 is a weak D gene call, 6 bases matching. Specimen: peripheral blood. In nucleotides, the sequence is TGTGCCAGCAGTCGGGACAAGATCTACGAGCAGTACTTC. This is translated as CASSRDKIYEQYF.